The present entry profiles one TCR beta chain with its context. No antigen is known for it. CDR1 and CDR2 (germline): MNHEY, SMNVEV (reference sequence). V was clipped by 0 bases and J by 0 bases; unmatched bases: 9. The CDR3 loop spans 19 amino acids. The sample belongs to a study of a mutant IDH1 vaccine in newly diagnosed glioma. As for the study in general: Across weeks 1, 3, 5, 7, 11, 15, 19 and 23, patients received a vaccination each time, eight in all. Receipt of radiotherapy, temozolomide, or both preceded the study, and most received both.

The assay was immunoSEQ multiplex PCR, and TCRdb's table has in-frame clones only and misses some. The sample yields about 55,000 clones, roughly 80% seen once. The time point here: week 23, last vaccination. Doses consisted of 300 ug of mutant IDH1 20-mer peptide each, paired with topical imiquimod. The gene calls are TRBV27 and TRBJ2-1, with TRBD1 matching 9 bases. Material: PBMCs, obtained from a glioma patient whose treatment included an IDH1 peptide vaccine. This receptor was obtained from a middle-aged man with glioma. The CDR3 DNA reads as TGTGCCAGCAGTTTATCGGGACAGGGCATAGGACGCTCCTACAATGAGCAGTTCTTC. Translation: CASSLSGQGIGRSYNEQFF.